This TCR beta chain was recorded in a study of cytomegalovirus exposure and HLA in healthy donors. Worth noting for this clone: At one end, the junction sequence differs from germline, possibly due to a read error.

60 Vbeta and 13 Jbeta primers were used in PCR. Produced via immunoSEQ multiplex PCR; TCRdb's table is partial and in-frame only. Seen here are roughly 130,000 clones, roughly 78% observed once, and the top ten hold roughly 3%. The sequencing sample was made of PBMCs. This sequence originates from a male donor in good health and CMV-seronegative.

CDR3 residues: CSSSLGTGLEPQHF. CDR3 DNA sequence: TGTTCCAGCAGCTTAGGGACGGGACTCGAGCCCCAGCATTTT. J is TRBJ1-5 and V is TRBV7-9; tentative D call: TRBD1 (5 bases). The CDR3 loop spans 14 amino acids. Germline V gives CDR1 SEHNR, CDR2 FQNEAQ (reference sequence).